The rows below give T cell receptor beta chains drawn from one sample of a study of OX40 agonist ivuxolimab in advanced cancers. Sequencing was performed with immunoSEQ multiplex PCR; in TCRdb, only in-frame clones are kept and a portion is missing. This sample yields around 94,000 clones, of which under 95% are seen a single time; about 3% belongs to the top ten. Sequenced here: CD4+ or CD8+ T cells sorted from blood, sampled in a trial of the OX40 agonist ivuxolimab. The receptor set was obtained from an adult with an advanced solid tumor such as melanoma, head and neck, liver or kidney cancer. Each CDR3 is given with its conserved first and last residue. A D gene is named only where the DNA matches it firmly. Expanded clones get a size class; other rows say once, few or many, or leave the size out.

CDR3nt,CDR3aa,abundance,v_gene,j_gene,d_gene
TGTGCCACCACGTTCGCAGATACGCAGTATTTT,CATTFADTQYF,NA,TRBV6-5,TRBJ2-3,NA
TGTGCCAGCGAGGATTTCTATGGCTACACCTTC,CASEDFYGYTF,NA,TRBV6-5,TRBJ1-2,NA
TGTGCCATCAGTGGGGGATCCTACTATGGCTACACCTTC,CAISGGSYYGYTF,few,TRBV10-3,TRBJ1-2,NA
TGTGCCATCTCACAGGGGATAGGCCGAGACACTGAAGCTTTCTTT,CAISQGIGRDTEAFF,few,TRBV10-3,TRBJ1-1,TRBD1
TGCGCCAGCAGTGATTTGGTAGCGGGGGCCCTCACAGATACGCAGTATTTT,CASSDLVAGALTDTQYF,once,TRBV10-2,TRBJ2-3,TRBD2
TGTGCAAGTCGCTTAAGGTGGGGGGGCAGGTCCTACGAGCAGTACTTC,CASRLRWGGRSYEQYF,NA,TRBV12-2,TRBJ2-7,NA
TGCAGCGCCTTGGGACGCACAGATACGCAGTATTTT,CSALGRTDTQYF,NA,TRBV29-1,TRBJ2-3,NA
TGTGCCAGCAGCTTACCTGACCGGGACACCAAAGTCACAGATACGCAGTATTTT,CASSLPDRDTKVTDTQYF,NA,TRBV7-2,TRBJ2-3,NA
TGTGCCAGCAGTCAAAGTCAGCCGGGACAGGGGTATTTT,CASSQSQPGQGYF,NA,TRBV6-6,TRBJ1-4,TRBD1
TGCGCCAGCAGCTTGGCGGATGGGTTCACTGAAGCTTTCTTT,CASSLADGFTEAFF,once,TRBV5-1,TRBJ1-1,NA
TGCGCCAGCAGCCTAGGGGTCCAAGAGACCCAGTACTTC,CASSLGVQETQYF,NA,TRBV4-1,TRBJ2-5,NA
TGCGCCAGCAGCCAAGCGCGTCAGATCTATGGCTACACCTTC,CASSQARQIYGYTF,NA,TRBV4-3,TRBJ1-2,NA
TGTGCCAGCAGCCCCTCCTCCGGACCAGTTAGCACAGATACGCAGTATTTT,CASSPSSGPVSTDTQYF,NA,TRBV7-9,TRBJ2-3,NA
TGTGCCATCGCCGGGGGGGTGGAAAATCAGCCCCAGCATTTT,CAIAGGVENQPQHF,few,TRBV10-3,TRBJ1-5,NA
TGTGCCAGCAGCAATTTTATGGACAGGGATGAAAAACTGTTTTTT,CASSNFMDRDEKLFF,NA,TRBV5-5,TRBJ1-4,TRBD1
TGTGCCTGGAGCTACCCGCAGGGGACCGCGTCGGGGTGGAACACTGAAGCTTTCTTT,CAWSYPQGTASGWNTEAFF,NA,TRBV30,TRBJ1-1,NA
TGTGCCAGCAGTTTCTATCCTAGCGGCTCCTACGAGCAGTACTTC,CASSFYPSGSYEQYF,NA,TRBV27,TRBJ2-7,TRBD2
TGTGCTAGCCGCTGGGGACAGGGGAGTACGAATTCACCCCTCCACTTT,CASRWGQGSTNSPLHF,NA,TRBV7-7,TRBJ1-6,TRBD1
TGTGCCAGCAGCGGCTCCCGGGACGGCTACACCTTC,CASSGSRDGYTF,NA,TRBV9,TRBJ1-2,NA
TGTGCCAGCAGCTCCAGCGGGGGCCACAATGAGCAGTTCTTC,CASSSSGGHNEQFF,NA,TRBV7-3,TRBJ2-1,TRBD2
TGTGCCAGCAGCGTAGTAGGGCAGGGGGCAGGCGGGGAGCTGTTTTTT,CASSVVGQGAGGELFF,NA,TRBV9,TRBJ2-2,TRBD1
TGTGCCAGCAGCGTAGGACTAGCGGGTGGGCAGTACTTC,CASSVGLAGGQYF,NA,TRBV9,TRBJ2-7,TRBD2
TGTGCCACCGGACAGGGGGCTGGAAACACCATATATTTT,CATGQGAGNTIYF,NA,TRBV15,TRBJ1-3,TRBD1
TGTGCCAGCAGCCAAGTACGGCGCTTGGGGGAAGAGACCCAGTACTTC,CASSQVRRLGEETQYF,NA,TRBV14,TRBJ2-5,NA
TGCGCCAGCAGCAAAAATACAGGAATTGAAGCTTTCTTT,CASSKNTGIEAFF,NA,TRBV4-1,TRBJ1-1,NA
TGTGCCAGCAGCCTCGGGCGGGGGTTAGGCGAGCAGTACTTC,CASSLGRGLGEQYF,NA,TRBV6-5,TRBJ2-7,TRBD2
TGTGCCAGCACATTCGCGAACACCGGGGAGCTGTTTTTT,CASTFANTGELFF,NA,TRBV6-6,TRBJ2-2,NA
TGTGCCAGCAGCCCCGGACAGGGTGTCACTGAAGCTTTCTTT,CASSPGQGVTEAFF,few,TRBV7-9,TRBJ1-1,TRBD1